The source of this TCR beta chain is a study of T-cell memory formation after mild COVID-19. Study-level background: Across donors, TCR clusters were largely donor specific.

This CDR3 comprises 14 residues. CDR1 and CDR2 from the germline V gene are LNHNV and YYDKDF (reference sequence). Trimming took off 4 bases at V and 4 bases at J, with 13 bases between the two ends. TCRdb processed the 5' RACE reads anew with MiXCR; each CDR3 protein has one entry. The sample holds more than 300,000 distinct CDR3 sequences, 20% to 25% seen once. Findings and limits, study-wide: Contracting CD4+ clones sat mainly in CM and EM; CD8+ in EMRA. Contracting clones from day 15 to 85 showed balanced CD4/CD8; later expanders favored CD4+.

This clonotype has a single count. Antigen: not known. The chain couples TRBV15 to TRBJ1-1, with D unclear. The clonotype was recovered from a man younger than 30 who had mild COVID-19 (a few samples of this study predate the infection). Cell type and time point are not known. Specimen: PBMCs or a T cell subset sorted from them (not recorded which). CDR3 in amino acids: CATSKYKGGTEAFF. The CDR3 bases are TGTGCCACCAGCAAATATAAGGGAGGCACTGAAGCTTTCTTT.